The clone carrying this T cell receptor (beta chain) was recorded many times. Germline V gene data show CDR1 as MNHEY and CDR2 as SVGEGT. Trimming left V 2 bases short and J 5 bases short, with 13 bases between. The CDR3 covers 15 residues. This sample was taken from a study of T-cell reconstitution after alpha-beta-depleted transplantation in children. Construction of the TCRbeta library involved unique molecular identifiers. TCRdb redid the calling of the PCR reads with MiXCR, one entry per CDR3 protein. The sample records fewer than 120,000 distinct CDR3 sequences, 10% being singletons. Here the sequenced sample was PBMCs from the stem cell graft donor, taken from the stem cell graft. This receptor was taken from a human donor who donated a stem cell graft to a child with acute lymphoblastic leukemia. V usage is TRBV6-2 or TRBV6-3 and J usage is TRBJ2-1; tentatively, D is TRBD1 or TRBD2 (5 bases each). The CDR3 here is CASSYEGLGDNEQFF. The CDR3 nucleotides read TGTGCCAGCAGTTACGAGGGGCTGGGGGACAATGAGCAGTTCTTC.